The present entry profiles one T cell receptor (beta chain) with its context. This sample is drawn from a study of control samples from healthy donors and cancer patients. This table comes from immunoSEQ multiplex PCR, and its TCRdb copy is limited to in-frame clones, with some not included. The sample carries roughly 120,000 clones, 80% to 90% recorded once. The CDR3 totals 16 residues. Germline V CDR1 and CDR2: LGHDT, YNNKEL (reference sequence). V dropped 0 bases and J dropped 3 bases, with 11 bases sitting between them. This TCR was recovered from a man in his fifties in good health. The chain links TRBV3-1 (or the pseudogene TRBV3-2) to TRBJ1-4; no clear D. Input material: blood. Here the CDR3 reads CASSQDLVRPNEKLFF. The DNA of the CDR3 is TGTGCCAGCAGCCAAGATCTGGTCCGTCCTAATGAAAAACTGTTTTTT.